A selection of T cell receptor beta chains follows, all from one sample in a study of blood T cell repertoires in COVID-19. The protocol was immunoSEQ multiplex PCR, while the TCRdb copy is restricted to in-frame clones and leaves out a portion. The sample lists about 220,000 clones, 80% to 85% seen once, with less than 2.5% in the top ten. The sequencing input was peripheral blood. These receptor sequences come from a woman aged 60-75 years with acute or convalescent COVID-19. Each CDR3 is given without its conserved first and last residue.

j_gene	v_gene	CDR3aa
TRBJ2-4	TRBV7-7	ASSRGHLAKNIQY
TRBJ1-2	TRBV4-2	ASSQDTGSGSGYT
TRBJ1-6	TRBV6-1	ASSVGQGPGNSPLH
TRBJ1-2	TRBV28	ASKWGRANYGYT
TRBJ1-2	TRBV14	ASSQDIQAYGYT
TRBJ2-7	TRBV27	ASSWTGPPYEQY
TRBJ2-6	TRBV30	AWSSSGANVLT
TRBJ2-7	TRBV20-1	SASPGQGAYEQY
TRBJ1-6	TRBV19	ASKGATGPLH
TRBJ1-6	TRBV10-1	ASSESGRISLLSSYNSPLH
TRBJ1-4	TRBV20-1	SASSRLWGQANEKLF
TRBJ1-4	TRBV6-5	ASSRGAANEKLF
TRBJ1-6	TRBV5-1	ASSNAGTGASPLH
TRBJ1-1	TRBV6-6	ASTLEAQGSTEAF
TRBJ2-3	TRBV14	ASSQELAGGPDTQY
TRBJ2-1	TRBV5-4	ASSSSGRGSAYNEQF